These T cell receptor beta chains were read from a single sample in a study of blood T cell repertoires in COVID-19. Sequenced by immunoSEQ multiplex PCR; TCRdb stores in-frame clones only, minus some. The sample yields 140,000 to 150,000 clones, approximately 82% seen once. The specimen sequenced was peripheral blood. The receptor set was obtained from a man in his 60s with active or convalescent COVID-19. Both conserved end residues are trimmed from each CDR3. Fields, in order: V gene, J gene, D gene, CDR3 protein. A D gene is named only where the DNA matches it firmly.

>TRBV5-1|TRBJ1-6|TRBD1
ASSLTSVTGGNSPLH
>TRBV19|TRBJ1-4|NA
ASSIATHSEKLF
>TRBV11-3|TRBJ1-1|NA
ASSLRGESNTEAF
>TRBV7-2|TRBJ2-1|TRBD2
ASSLEAGGLYNEQF
>TRBV11-2|TRBJ1-5|TRBD1
ASSPETGGQPQH
>TRBV27|TRBJ2-1|TRBD2
ASSLRLAVYNEQF
>TRBV7-9|TRBJ1-2|NA
ASSLNERINYGYT
>TRBV2|TRBJ1-2|TRBD1
ASRGTVGYT
>TRBV9|TRBJ1-4|NA
ASSARQSTNEKLF
>TRBV5-1|TRBJ2-5|TRBD2
ASSLGLAGETQY
>TRBV2|TRBJ2-4|NA
ASSGDRDWRDVKNIQY
>TRBV6-5|TRBJ2-2|NA
ASSYVGPGTGELF
>TRBV29-1|TRBJ1-2|TRBD1
SVPGQGHYGYT
>TRBV20-1|TRBJ1-2|NA
RVPGDGYT
>TRBV20-1|TRBJ2-2|NA
SASEGRNTGELF
>TRBV30|TRBJ1-5|NA
AWSVTLGGNQPQH
>TRBV12-5|TRBJ2-2|TRBD2
ASGSGTLGTSGRVNTGELF
>TRBV28|TRBJ1-1|NA
ASTAGYGSTEAF
>TRBV7-9|TRBJ1-3|TRBD1
ASSPDQGARGNTIY
>TRBV7-9|TRBJ1-1|TRBD1
ASSLVRGRTEAF
>TRBV6-1|TRBJ1-1|NA
ASSVAWGGPEAF
>TRBV11-2|TRBJ1-1|TRBD1
ASTQGARTEAF